The 27 T cell receptor beta chains below come from one sample, sequenced in a study of B cell selection in AIRE deficiency. Method: immunoSEQ multiplex PCR; TCRdb's copy keeps in-frame clones and lacks some. The sample consists of 4,000 to 6,500 clones, more than 75% of them appearing once. Sorted regulatory T cells were CD4-positive, CD25-high and CD127-low or negative. Sequenced sample: Tregs sorted from PBMCs. The receptors shown here come from a human donor with AIRE deficiency.

This clone has only one observation. The chain couples TRBV6-5 to TRBJ1-4; D not resolved. The V end was cut by 7 bases, the J end by 6 bases, with 15 bases between. The V gene's germline CDR1 is MNHEY and CDR2 SVGAGI. The CDR3 extends over 14 amino acids. CDR3 residues: CASTSGARDEKLFF. The CDR3 nucleotides read TGTGCCAGCACCTCAGGTGCGCGGGATGAAAAACTGTTTTTT.

This sequence joins TRBV18 and TRBJ1-2; the D gene is possibly TRBD1 (6 bases). Looked up from germline, CDR1 is KGHSH and CDR2 is LQKENI. The CDR3 has 12 amino acids. V lost 6 bases and J lost 7, with 12 bases in between. The CDR3 nucleotides read TGTGCCAGCTCTACAGGGATCCCTGGCTACACCTTC. Its protein product is CASSTGIPGYTF.

The rearrangement links TRBV6-5 to TRBJ2-5; 8 bases line up with TRBD1. The germline V gene has CDR1 MNHEY and CDR2 SVGAGI. The CDR3 has 15 amino acids. After removal of 4 bases from V and 5 bases from J, the junction contained 9 bases not matched to a gene. CDR3 coding DNA: TGTGCCAGCAGTTTATGGACAGGGCGAGGGGAGACCCAGTACTTC. Translating it yields CASSLWTGRGETQYF.

CDR3 region: CASSTRHRGRSDTQYF. As DNA, the CDR3 is TGTGCCAGCAGTACCCGGCACAGGGGGCGATCAGATACGCAGTATTTT. This chain connects TRBV7-9 to TRBJ2-3; 9 bases fit TRBD1. CDR1 and CDR2 (germline): SEHNR, FQNEAQ (reference sequence). With 6 bases clipped from V and 4 bases from J, the junction kept 11 bases outside the gene matches. The CDR3 consists of 16 residues.

J is TRBJ1-5 and V is TRBV28; D uncertain. The CDR3 is 12 residues long. Trimming removed 2 bases at V and 7 bases at J, with 6 bases between. Germline V CDR1 and CDR2: MDHEN, SYDVKM. The CDR3 spells CASSLTGQPQHF. The CDR3 region has the DNA TGTGCCAGCAGTTTAACCGGGCAGCCCCAGCATTTT.

This chain connects TRBV4-1 to TRBJ2-1; D remains ambiguous. V was cut by 2 bases and J by 1 base, with 6 bases left in between. In germline, CDR1 is MGHRA, CDR2 YSYEKL. The CDR3 has 14 residues. The CDR3 loop reads CASSQTVSYNEQFF. The CDR3 DNA sequence: TGCGCCAGCAGCCAAACGGTATCCTACAATGAGCAGTTCTTC.

The genes are TRBV6-1 and TRBJ1-2, with D perhaps matching TRBD1 (5 bases). Trimming cost V 5 bases and J 3 bases, with 10 bases left between them. Per the germline V gene, CDR1 is MNHNS and CDR2 is SASEGT. The CDR3 consists of 13 residues. CDR3 protein: CASSTWDDYGYTF. The CDR3 bases are TGTGCCAGCAGTACATGGGACGACTATGGCTACACCTTC.

The chain employs TRBV5-1 and TRBJ2-3; TRBD1 is a possible D gene (6 bases). The CDR3 covers 14 residues. With 9 bases removed from V and 4 bases from J, the gap between germline ends came to 18 bases. Per the germline V gene, CDR1 is SGHRS and CDR2 is YFSETQ. CDR3 sequence: CATRLTGSSDTQYF. CDR3 sequence (DNA): TGCGCCACCAGACTCACAGGGTCCTCAGATACGCAGTATTTT. Full variable domain (missing parts from reference TRBV5-1 and TRBJ2-3): KAGVTQTPRYLIKTRGQQVTLSCSPISGHRSVSWYQQTPGQGLQFLFEYFSETQRNKGNFPGRFSGRQFSNSRSEMNVSTLELGDSALYLCATRLTGSSDTQYFGPGTRLTVL.

This clone was recorded only once. V and J are TRBV4-1 and TRBJ2-2; 12 bases are a match to TRBD2. Trimming cost V 0 bases and J 4 bases; bases outside gene matches: 3. CDR1 and CDR2 (germline): MGHRA, YSYEKL. CDR3 length equals 17 residues. DNA of the CDR3: TGCGCCAGCAGCCAAGATCCGGGACTAGCGGGCACCGGGGAGCTGTTTTTT. This codes for CASSQDPGLAGTGELFF.

This chain joins TRBV11-3 and TRBJ2-1; 11 bases line up with TRBD2. The germline V gene encodes CDR1 SGHNT and CDR2 YENEEA. V trimming: 4 bases; J trimming: 1 base; junction bases outside the gene matches: 3. The CDR3 contains 16 residues. CDR3 in DNA: TGTGCCAGCAGCTCCCGGACTAGCGGGTCCTACAATGAGCAGTTCTTC. This gives the protein CASSSRTSGSYNEQFF.

This clone was picked up a small number of times. The rearrangement uses TRBV2 and TRBJ2-5, with D perhaps matching TRBD2 (7 bases). V lost 5 bases to trimming and J lost 4 bases, with 17 bases between them. Looked up from germline, CDR1 is SNHLY and CDR2 is FYNNEI. The CDR3 contains 15 residues. CDR3 coding DNA: TGTGCCAGCAGTCCTAGCATGGGGGGGGCAGAGACCCAGTACTTC. Its translation: CASSPSMGGAETQYF.

The chain carries TRBV27 and TRBJ1-6; D is perhaps TRBD1 (5 bases). This CDR3 has 15 residues. Germline lookup yields CDR1 MNHEY and CDR2 SMNVEV (reference sequence). V was pared by 6 bases and J by 7 bases, with 16 bases between. The CDR3 region is CASSRATAFNSPLHF. In DNA, the CDR3 is TGTGCCAGCAGCCGCGCGACAGCGTTCAATTCACCCCTCCACTTT.

The CDR3 sequence is CASSSGSALRETQYF. The CDR3 DNA is TGTGCCAGTAGTAGCGGGTCGGCCCTACGGGAGACCCAGTACTTC. This chain links TRBV19 with TRBJ2-5, with a weak D call TRBD2 (5 bases). Between the trimmed V and J ends, which lost 4 bases and 5 bases, there was a span of 17 bases. Germline values: CDR1 LNHDA, CDR2 SQIVND (reference sequence). This CDR3 contains 15 residues.

This chain links TRBV10-3 with TRBJ2-5, with TRBD1 matching 10 bases. The CDR3 covers 16 residues. Trimming cost V 1 base and J 4 bases; bases outside gene matches: 6. Germline CDR1 ENHRY, CDR2 SYGVKD. CDR3 nucleotide sequence: TGTGCCATCAGTGAGTGGACAGGGGGGTCACGAGAGACCCAGTACTTC. This gives the protein CAISEWTGGSRETQYF.

This chain uses TRBV7-2 with TRBJ1-1; D possibly corresponds to TRBD1 (5 bases). V was shortened by 4 bases and J by 0 bases, with 12 bases between the two germline ends. CDR1 and CDR2 from the germline V gene are SGHTA and FQGNSA. The CDR3 extends over 15 amino acids. Here the CDR3 DNA reads TGTGCCAGCAGCTCCGTAACAGGCATGAACACTGAAGCTTTCTTT. Translating it yields CASSSVTGMNTEAFF.

This sequence joins TRBV6-5 and TRBJ2-3; 7 positions agree with TRBD2. The CDR3 extends over 11 amino acids. Per germline, CDR1 MNHEY and CDR2 SVGAGI. Trimming cost V 6 bases and J 8 bases; bases outside gene matches: 2. CDR3 nucleotide sequence: TGTGCCAGCAGGGCGGGGGTTACGCAGTATTTT. It yields the protein CASRAGVTQYF.

This clone was seen just once. The genes are TRBV7-3 and TRBJ2-1; 8 bases align to TRBD2. V dropped 6 bases and J dropped 4; count of bases not matched to a gene: 5. Germline loops: CDR1 SGHTA, CDR2 FQGTGA. The CDR3 has 14 residues. The CDR3 region is CASSLAGGYNEQFF. The CDR3 nucleotides are TGTGCCAGCAGTCTCGCGGGGGGTTACAATGAGCAGTTCTTC.

This clone was counted once. J is TRBJ2-3 and V is TRBV11-3; tentatively, D is TRBD2 (7 bases). Trimming cost V 7 bases and J 4 bases, with 18 bases left between them. The CDR3 extends over 15 amino acids. The germline V gene has CDR1 SGHNT and CDR2 YENEEA. The CDR3 region is CASKKVGGQADTQYF. The CDR3 nucleotides are TGTGCCAGCAAGAAGGTGGGGGGGCAGGCAGATACGCAGTATTTT.

The chain joins TRBV6-6 to TRBJ1-1; tentative D call: TRBD1 (6 bases). From germline, CDR1 is MNHNY and CDR2 SVGAGI (reference sequence). The CDR3 runs 13 residues. V was pared by 5 bases and J by 4 bases, with 11 bases between. Written as DNA, the CDR3 is TGTGCCAGCAGTCGGGGGGCCGGCACTGAAGCTTTCTTT. Protein sequence: CASSRGAGTEAFF.

This sequence joins TRBV6-6 and TRBJ1-1; D not resolved. From germline, CDR1 is MNHNY and CDR2 SVGAGI (reference sequence). The V and J ends lost 6 bases and 2 bases respectively, with 7 bases between them. This CDR3 region has 12 residues. The CDR3 DNA reads TGTGCCAGCAGCTTCGGTAACACTGAAGCTTTCTTT. Its protein is CASSFGNTEAFF.

This clone was counted only a few times. J is TRBJ2-7 and V is TRBV11-2; 7 bases align to TRBD2. Germline V lookup: CDR1 SGHAT, CDR2 FQNNGV. The J segment lost 0 bases and the V segment lost 1 base, leaving 3 bases of the junction unmatched. The CDR3 extends over 15 amino acids. DNA for the CDR3: TGTGCCAGCAGCTTAGGGGGAGGGTCCTCCTACGAGCAGTACTTC. Translation: CASSLGGGSSYEQYF.

This sequence joins TRBV7-9 and TRBJ1-2; a weak D match, TRBD1 (5 bases). The CDR3 has 12 amino acids. Between the trimmed V and J ends, which lost 5 bases and 8 bases, there was a span of 12 bases. Germline assignment: CDR1 SEHNR and CDR2 FQNEAQ (reference sequence). CDR3 loop: CASSPPQGGYTF. The CDR3 DNA follows: TGTGCCAGCAGCCCTCCGCAGGGCGGCTACACCTTC.

J is TRBJ1-2 and V is TRBV7-2; no definite D call. The CDR3 contains 14 residues. Deletions cut 5 bases from V and 7 bases from J, with 17 bases between. CDR1 and CDR2 (germline): SGHTA, FQGNSA. The CDR3 DNA reads TGTGCCAGCAGCCGAACACTAGGGTATAGTGGCTACACCTTC. Translation: CASSRTLGYSGYTF.

This chain uses TRBV28 with TRBJ2-1; TRBD1 is a possible D gene (6 bases). CDR3 length: 14 amino acids. V was cut by 3 bases and J by 7 bases, with 13 bases left in between. Looked up from germline, CDR1 is MDHEN and CDR2 is SYDVKM. The CDR3 coding sequence is TGTGCCAGCAGTTTGCCAGGGGCCTGGAATGAGCAGTTCTTC. Translating it yields CASSLPGAWNEQFF.

The chain links TRBV5-1 to TRBJ2-5; D ambiguous. This CDR3 region has 14 residues. Germline lookup yields CDR1 SGHRS and CDR2 YFSETQ. Deletions cut 1 base from V and 5 bases from J, with 12 bases between. The CDR3 loop is CASSLRSQVETQYF. DNA of the CDR3: TGCGCCAGCAGCTTGAGGTCTCAGGTGGAGACCCAGTACTTC.

This chain joins TRBV15 and TRBJ2-5; the D is unclear. Germline V lookup: CDR1 LNHNV, CDR2 YYDKDF (reference sequence). The CDR3 extends over 13 amino acids. Deletions cut 1 base from V and 5 bases from J, with 8 bases between. The CDR3 here is CATSRGVYETQYF. The CDR3 bases are TGTGCCACCAGCAGAGGGGTTTACGAGACCCAGTACTTC.

The gene calls are TRBV7-6 and TRBJ1-2; no firm D call. V lost 0 bases to trimming and J lost 1 base, with 3 bases between them. This CDR3 is built from 13 residues. CDR1 and CDR2 from the germline V gene are SGHVS and FNYEAQ. CDR3 protein: CASSLAHNYGYTF. In nucleotides, the CDR3 is TGTGCCAGCAGCTTAGCACATAACTATGGCTACACCTTC. The full variable domain, rest sourced from reference TRBV7-6 and TRBJ1-2, is GAGVSQSPRYKVTKRGQDVALRCDPISGHVSLYWYRQALGQGPEFLTYFNYEAQQDKSGLPNDRFSAERPEGSISTLTIQRTEQRDSAMYRCASSLAHNYGYTFGSGTRLTVV.